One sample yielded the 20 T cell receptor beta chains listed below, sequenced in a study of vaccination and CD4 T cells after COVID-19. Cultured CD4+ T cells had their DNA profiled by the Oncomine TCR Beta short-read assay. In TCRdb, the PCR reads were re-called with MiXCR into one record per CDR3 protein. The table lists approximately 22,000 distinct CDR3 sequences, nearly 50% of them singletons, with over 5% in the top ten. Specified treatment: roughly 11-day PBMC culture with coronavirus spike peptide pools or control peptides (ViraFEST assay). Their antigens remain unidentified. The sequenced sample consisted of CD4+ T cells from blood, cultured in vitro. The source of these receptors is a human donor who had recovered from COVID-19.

In DNA, the CDR3 is TGTGCCACCAGCACTAAAGGGACAGGGGAGGCTGTGGCCAACGTCCTGACTTTC. Protein: CATSTKGTGEAVANVLTF. This chain connects TRBV15 to TRBJ2-6, with 10 positions matching TRBD1. V trimming: 4 bases; J trimming: 6 bases; junction bases outside the gene matches: 12. The germline V gene encodes CDR1 LNHNV and CDR2 YYDKDF (reference sequence). This CDR3 has 18 residues.

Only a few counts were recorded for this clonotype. The CDR3 sequence: CASSARQGGIYGYTF. The CDR3 nucleotides read TGTGCCAGCAGCGCACGACAGGGGGGGATCTATGGCTACACCTTC. The chain employs TRBV27 and TRBJ1-2; 9 bases are a match to TRBD1. The germline V gene encodes CDR1 MNHEY and CDR2 SMNVEV (reference sequence). The CDR3 extends over 15 amino acids. The ends lost 6 bases at V and 4 bases at J; junction bases unmatched: 9.

CDR3 residues: CASSLGQLAGANVLTF. The CDR3 DNA is TGTGCCAGCAGCCTCGGACAGTTGGCTGGGGCCAACGTCCTGACTTTC. This chain links TRBV6-1 with TRBJ2-6; D possibly corresponds to TRBD1 (6 bases). The CDR3 has 16 residues. The V and J ends lost 6 bases and 2 bases respectively, with 14 bases between them. Germline-derived CDR1 and CDR2 are MNHNS and SASEGT.

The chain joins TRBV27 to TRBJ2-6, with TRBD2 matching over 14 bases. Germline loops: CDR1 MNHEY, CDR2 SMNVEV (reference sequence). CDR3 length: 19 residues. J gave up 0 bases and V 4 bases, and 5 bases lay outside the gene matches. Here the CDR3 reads CASSSRTSGGRSGANVLTF. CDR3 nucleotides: TGTGCCAGCAGTTCGCGGACTAGCGGGGGGCGCTCTGGGGCCAACGTCCTGACTTTC.

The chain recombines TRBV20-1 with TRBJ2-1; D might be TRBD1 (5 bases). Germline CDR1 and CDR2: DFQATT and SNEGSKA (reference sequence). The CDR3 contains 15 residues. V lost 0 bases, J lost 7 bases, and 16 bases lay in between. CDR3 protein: CSARDMGQGSNEQFF. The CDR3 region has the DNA TGCAGTGCTAGAGATATGGGGCAGGGTTCTAATGAGCAGTTCTTC.

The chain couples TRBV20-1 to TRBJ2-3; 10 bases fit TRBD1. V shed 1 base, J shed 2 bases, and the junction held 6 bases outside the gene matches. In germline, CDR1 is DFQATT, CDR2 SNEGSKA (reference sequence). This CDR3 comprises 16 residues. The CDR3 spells CSARALGQGLTDTQYF. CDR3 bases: TGCAGTGCTAGAGCCCTGGGACAGGGGCTCACAGATACGCAGTATTTT.

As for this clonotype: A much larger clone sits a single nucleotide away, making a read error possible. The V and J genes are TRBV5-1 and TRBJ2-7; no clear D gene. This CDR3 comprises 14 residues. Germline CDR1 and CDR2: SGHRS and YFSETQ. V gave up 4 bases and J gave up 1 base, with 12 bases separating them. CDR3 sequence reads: CASSLSWESYEQYF. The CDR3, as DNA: TGCGCCAGCAGCCTTAGCTGGGAATCCTACGAGCAGTACTTC.

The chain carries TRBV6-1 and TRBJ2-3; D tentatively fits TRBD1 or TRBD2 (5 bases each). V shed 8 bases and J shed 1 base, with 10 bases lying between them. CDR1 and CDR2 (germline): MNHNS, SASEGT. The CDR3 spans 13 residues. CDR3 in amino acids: CASLWDGTDTQYF. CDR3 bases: TGTGCCAGCCTCTGGGACGGCACAGATACGCAGTATTTT.

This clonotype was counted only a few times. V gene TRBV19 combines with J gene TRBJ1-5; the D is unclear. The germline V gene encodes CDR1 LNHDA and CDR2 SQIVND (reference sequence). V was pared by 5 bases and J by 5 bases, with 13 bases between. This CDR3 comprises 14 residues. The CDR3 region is CASSFGQIYQPQHF. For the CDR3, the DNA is TGTGCCAGTAGTTTCGGCCAGATCTATCAGCCCCAGCATTTT.

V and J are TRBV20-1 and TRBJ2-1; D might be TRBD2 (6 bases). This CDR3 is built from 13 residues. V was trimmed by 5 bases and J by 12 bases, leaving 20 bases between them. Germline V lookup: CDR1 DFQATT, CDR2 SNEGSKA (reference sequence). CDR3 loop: CSAERSGTVGQFF. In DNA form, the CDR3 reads TGCAGTGCTGAACGATCCGGGACTGTGGGGCAGTTCTTC.

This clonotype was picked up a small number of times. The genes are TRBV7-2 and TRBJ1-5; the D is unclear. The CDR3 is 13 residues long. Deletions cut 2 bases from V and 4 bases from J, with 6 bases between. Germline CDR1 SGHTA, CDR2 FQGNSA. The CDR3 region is CASSLNPNQPQHF. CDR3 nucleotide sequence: TGTGCCAGCAGCTTAAATCCTAATCAGCCCCAGCATTTT. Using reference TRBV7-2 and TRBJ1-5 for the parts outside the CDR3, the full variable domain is GAGVSQSPSNKVTEKGKDVELRCDPISGHTALYWYRQSLGQGLEFLIYFQGNSAPDKSGLPSDRFSAERTGGSVSTLTIQRTQQEDSAVYLCASSLNPNQPQHFGDGTRLSIL.

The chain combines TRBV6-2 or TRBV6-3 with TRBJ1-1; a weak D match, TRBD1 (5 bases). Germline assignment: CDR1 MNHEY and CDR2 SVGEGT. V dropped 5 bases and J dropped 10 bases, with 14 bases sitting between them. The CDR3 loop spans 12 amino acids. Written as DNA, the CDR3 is TGTGCCAGCAGTGAGCAGGGAAGGCGAGCTTTCTTT. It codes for CASSEQGRRAFF.

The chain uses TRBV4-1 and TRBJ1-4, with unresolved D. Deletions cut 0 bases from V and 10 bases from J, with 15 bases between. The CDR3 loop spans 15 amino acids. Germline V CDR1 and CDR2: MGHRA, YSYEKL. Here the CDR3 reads CASSQEGGNGRKLFF. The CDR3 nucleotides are TGCGCCAGCAGCCAAGAGGGTGGGAACGGCCGAAAACTGTTTTTT.

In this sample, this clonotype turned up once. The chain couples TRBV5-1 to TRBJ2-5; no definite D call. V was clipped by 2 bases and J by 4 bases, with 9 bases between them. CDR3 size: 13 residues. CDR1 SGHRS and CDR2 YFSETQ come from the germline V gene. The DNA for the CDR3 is TGCGCCAGCAGCTTAGGCACCGGAGAGACCCAGTACTTC. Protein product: CASSLGTGETQYF.

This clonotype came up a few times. The DNA of the CDR3 is TGTGCCACAGGGACAGGGAGCAACACCGGGGAGCTGTTTTTT. Translated, it gives CATGTGSNTGELFF. The chain uses TRBV7-3 and TRBJ2-2, with 9 positions matching TRBD1. The V gene end was trimmed by 10 bases and the J gene end by 2 bases; junction bases not matched to a gene: 5. This CDR3 is built from 14 residues. Germline values: CDR1 SGHTA, CDR2 FQGTGA.

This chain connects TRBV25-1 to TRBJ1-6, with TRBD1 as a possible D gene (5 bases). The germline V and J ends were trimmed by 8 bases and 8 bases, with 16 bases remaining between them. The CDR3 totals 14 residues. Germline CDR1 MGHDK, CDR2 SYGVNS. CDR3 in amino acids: CASQPRTRDSPLHF. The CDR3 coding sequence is TGTGCCAGCCAGCCCCGGACAAGAGATTCACCCCTCCACTTT.

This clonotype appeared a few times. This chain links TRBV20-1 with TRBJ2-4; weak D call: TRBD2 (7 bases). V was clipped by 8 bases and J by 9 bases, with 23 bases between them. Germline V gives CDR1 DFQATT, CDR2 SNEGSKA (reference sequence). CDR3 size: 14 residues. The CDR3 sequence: CSTWGPSGFGIQYF. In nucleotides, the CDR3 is TGCAGTACGTGGGGGCCTAGCGGCTTTGGCATTCAGTACTTC.

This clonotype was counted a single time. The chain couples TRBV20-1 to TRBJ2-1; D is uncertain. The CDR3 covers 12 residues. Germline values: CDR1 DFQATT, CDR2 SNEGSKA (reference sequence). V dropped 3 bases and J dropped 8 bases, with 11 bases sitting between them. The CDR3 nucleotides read TGCAGTGCTAGTGGAATGTCCTATGAGCAGTTCTTC. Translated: CSASGMSYEQFF.

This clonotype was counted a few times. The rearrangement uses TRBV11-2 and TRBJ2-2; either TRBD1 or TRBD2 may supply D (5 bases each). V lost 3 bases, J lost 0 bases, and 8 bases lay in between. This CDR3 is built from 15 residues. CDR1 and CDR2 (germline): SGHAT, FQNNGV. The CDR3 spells CASSLGETNTGELFF. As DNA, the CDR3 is TGTGCCAGCAGCTTGGGGGAGACGAACACCGGGGAGCTGTTTTTT. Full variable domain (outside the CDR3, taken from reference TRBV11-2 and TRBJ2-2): EAGVAQSPRYKIIEKRQSVAFWCNPISGHATLYWYQQILGQGPKLLIQFQNNGVVDDSQLPKDRFSAERLKGVDSTLKIQPAKLEDSAVYLCASSLGETNTGELFFGEGSRLTVL.

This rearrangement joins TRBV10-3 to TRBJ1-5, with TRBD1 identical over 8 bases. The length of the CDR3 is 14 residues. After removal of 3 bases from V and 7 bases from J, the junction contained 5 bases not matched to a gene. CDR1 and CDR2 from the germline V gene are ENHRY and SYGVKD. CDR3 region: CAISDSGGEQPQHF. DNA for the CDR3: TGTGCCATCAGTGACTCAGGGGGCGAACAGCCCCAGCATTTT.